The sequence of this T cell receptor beta chain was determined in a study of T cells expressing NK-cell markers. Study-level information: It was sorted CD3+CD56+NKG2C+, CD3+CD56+NKG2C- and CD3+CD56-NKG2C+ T cells that supplied the TCR beta repertoires.

Findings of the study overall: Dominant NKG2C+ clonotypes accounted for about 1.0-8% of CD8+ T cells in about 6 donors. These clonotypes additionally ranked first within the CD3+CD56-NKG2C+ fraction of a handful of donors.

TCR beta libraries carry UMIs added by 5'RACE template switching. TCRdb reprocessed the 5' RACE reads and keeps a single row for each CDR3 protein, giving no DNA. Its listing shows some 600,000 distinct CDR3 sequences. On this clonotype itself: Its antigen is as yet unknown.

Sequences were obtained from blood T cells: a sorted CD56 or NKG2C T cell subset, CD4+ or CD8+ T cells, or bulk PBMC T cells (not recorded which). The origin of this receptor is a young man in good health.

CDR3 in amino acids: CASSLGPSGRAYNEQFF. This chain joins TRBV7-9 and TRBJ2-1; TCRdb lists TRBD1, though no DNA is available to test this call. This CDR3 comprises 17 residues. From germline, CDR1 is SEHNR and CDR2 FQNEAQ (reference sequence). The entire variable domain, with the rest obtained from reference TRBV7-9 and TRBJ2-1, is as follows: DTGVSQNPRHKITKRGQNVTFRCDPISEHNRLYWYRQTLGQGPEFLTYFQNEAQLEKSRLLSDRFSAERPKGSFSTLEIQRTEQGDSAMYLCASSLGPSGRAYNEQFFGPGTRLTVL.